This TCR beta chain is from a study of cytomegalovirus exposure and HLA in healthy donors. About the study: The approximately 120 million unique TCR beta sequences, from about 190 million T cells, were found by an earlier analysis.

Trimming left V 8 bases short and J 0 bases short, with 10 bases between. In germline, CDR1 is LNHNV, CDR2 YYDKDF (reference sequence). This CDR3 has 13 amino acids. Details on this clone: The antigen is not known.

Whole-study results and caveats: In an earlier analysis, productive rearrangement rates for most beta V segments clustered near 90% or 30%. In terms of immune exposure information, only CMV serostatus was available.

A multiplex PCR was run with 60 Vbeta primers and 13 Jbeta primers. Only in-frame clones appear in the TCRdb table, and some are missing; sequencing was by immunoSEQ multiplex PCR. The data hold more than 95,000 clones, with over 60% observed a single time. Donors consisted of healthy bone marrow donors. The V call is TRBV15, the J call TRBJ1-1; D unresolved. Sequencing was performed on PBMCs. This clonotype was obtained from a man aged 60 to 75 in good health and CMV-seropositive. The CDR3 loop reads CATSRLLNTEAFF. In DNA form, the CDR3 reads TGTGCCACCTCCCGGTTGTTGAACACTGAAGCTTTCTTT. The full variable domain, completed using reference TRBV15 and TRBJ1-1, is DAMVIQNPRYQVTQFGKPVTLSCSQTLNHNVMYWYQQKSSQAPKLLFHYYDKDFNNEADTPDNFQSRRPNTSFCFLDIRSPGLGDTAMYLCATSRLLNTEAFFGQGTRLTVV.